This is a list of T cell receptor beta chains from one sample in a study of beta chain features in type 1 diabetes. Generated by immunoSEQ multiplex PCR, the TCRdb table keeps only in-frame clones and is missing some. This table holds hundreds of thousands of clones, 30% found once. What was sequenced was naive CD4+ T cells from blood. These receptors originate from a man younger than 35 in good health. CDR3s include the opening cysteine and the closing phenylalanine or tryptophan. Each record gives: CDR3 length, clone size, D gene, V gene, J gene, CDR3 DNA, CDR3 protein. D genes are given only for firm matches. Rows give clone size only sometimes, using once, few, many, or a class for an expanded clone.

13,few,-,TRBV9,TRBJ1-1,TGTGCCAGCAGCGTAGTCCGGAACACTGAAGCTTTCTTT,CASSVVRNTEAFF
14,-,-,TRBV28,TRBJ2-3,TGTGCCAGCAGTTCGAGGGGGGGCACAGATACGCAGTATTTT,CASSSRGGTDTQYF
14,-,-,TRBV28,TRBJ2-7,TGTGCCAGCAGTTCCTCCCTGGCCACCTACGAGCAGTACTTC,CASSSSLATYEQYF
16,-,TRBD2,TRBV30,TRBJ2-1,TGTGCCTGGACCCCCGCTAGCGGTAGCTCCTACAATGAGCAGTTCTTC,CAWTPASGSSYNEQFF
16,-,-,TRBV4-2,TRBJ2-2,TGTGCCAGCAGCCAGCATGGGGACTCCAACACCGGGGAGCTGTTTTTT,CASSQHGDSNTGELFF
14,few,-,TRBV29-1,TRBJ2-3,TGCAGCGTTGATTCTGGAGTTAGGACAGATACGCAGTATTTT,CSVDSGVRTDTQYF
16,few,-,TRBV30,TRBJ1-2,TGTGCCTGGAGTGTTTTTCGGAGGGTCGGCGCCTATGGCTACACCTTC,CAWSVFRRVGAYGYTF
14,-,TRBD1,TRBV15,TRBJ1-5,TGTGCCACCAGCAGGGACAGGGCAGGTCAGCCCCAGCATTTT,CATSRDRAGQPQHF
16,-,TRBD1,TRBV30,TRBJ1-5,TGTGCCTGGAGTGCAGACGGGACAGGGGGCAATCAGCCCCAGCATTTT,CAWSADGTGGNQPQHF
15,-,-,TRBV7-2,TRBJ2-7,TGTGCCAGCAGCTTTGCGGTGCTAGGGACCTACGAGCAGTACTTC,CASSFAVLGTYEQYF
15,few,TRBD2,TRBV30,TRBJ2-7,TGTGCCTGGACGGTCGGGCTAGCGGGGAACTACGAGCAGTACTTC,CAWTVGLAGNYEQYF
13,few,-,TRBV28,TRBJ2-5,TGTGCCAGCAGTTTCGTGGCGATTGGGACCCAGTACTTC,CASSFVAIGTQYF
16,few,TRBD2,TRBV30,TRBJ2-1,TGTGCCTGGTGCCCCTTCGGGCGGGAGACCTACAATGAGCAGTTCTTC,CAWCPFGRETYNEQFF
12,-,-,TRBV28,TRBJ1-2,TGTGCCACCACCGGGGGAAACTATGGCTACACCTTC,CATTGGNYGYTF
16,-,-,TRBV11-2,TRBJ2-2,TGTGCCAGCAGCTTAGGCACACTGGGGAACACCGGGGAGCTGTTTTTT,CASSLGTLGNTGELFF
17,-,-,TRBV7-9,TRBJ2-5,TGTGCCAGCAGCCACCCGGGACATCCAACGTACCAAGAGACCCAGTACTTC,CASSHPGHPTYQETQYF
14,few,-,TRBV6-5,TRBJ1-1,TGTGCCAGCAGTTACTCGTACAGGGACACTGAAGCTTTCTTT,CASSYSYRDTEAFF